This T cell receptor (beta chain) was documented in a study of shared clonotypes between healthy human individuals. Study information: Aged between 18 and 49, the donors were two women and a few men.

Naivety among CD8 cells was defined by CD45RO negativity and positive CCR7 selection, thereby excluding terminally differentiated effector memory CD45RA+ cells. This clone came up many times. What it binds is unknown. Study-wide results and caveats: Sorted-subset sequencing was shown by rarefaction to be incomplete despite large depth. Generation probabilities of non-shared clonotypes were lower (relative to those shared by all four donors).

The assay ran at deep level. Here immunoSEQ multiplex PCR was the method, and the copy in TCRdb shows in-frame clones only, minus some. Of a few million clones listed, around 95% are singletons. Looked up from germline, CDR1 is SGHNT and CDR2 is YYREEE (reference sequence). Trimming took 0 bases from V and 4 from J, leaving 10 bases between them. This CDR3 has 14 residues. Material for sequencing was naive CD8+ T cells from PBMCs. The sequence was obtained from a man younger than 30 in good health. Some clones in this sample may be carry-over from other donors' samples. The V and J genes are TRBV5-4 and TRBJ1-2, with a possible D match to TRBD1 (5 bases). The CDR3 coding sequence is TGTGCCAGCAGCTTGGGGACATCTACCTATGGCTACACCTTC. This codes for CASSLGTSTYGYTF.